This entry concerns a single TCR beta chain. The data originate from a study of control samples from healthy donors and cancer patients. The CDR3 runs to 13 residues. V shed 0 bases and J shed 3 bases, with 7 bases lying between them. From germline, CDR1 is SGHDT and CDR2 YYEEEE. Here immunoSEQ multiplex PCR was the method, and the copy in TCRdb shows in-frame clones only, minus some. The sample yields about 130,000 clones, roughly 89% seen once. This sequence originates from a man aged 18-30 years in good health. This rearrangement joins TRBV5-6 to TRBJ2-7; no firm D call. The material sequenced was blood. The CDR3 sequence is CASSLEPGYEQYF. The CDR3 DNA reads TGTGCCAGCAGCTTGGAACCAGGCTACGAGCAGTACTTC.